The 2 T cell receptor beta chains in this list originate from one sample, sequenced in a study of tumor and adjacent non-tumor tissue in lung cancer. RNA was extracted from bulk tissue without any cell sorting. TCRbeta libraries were built with three rounds of nested PCR, modified from ARM-PCR. TCRdb redid the calling of the multiplex PCR reads with MiXCR, one entry per CDR3 protein. The table has under 150,000 distinct CDR3 sequences, 66% seen once. Input material: lung tumor tissue. The receptors come from a man aged 60 to 69 with small cell lung cancer.

Turning to this clonotype: The germline gene is not matched at one end of the junction; a read error may be the cause. This chain joins TRBV11-2 and TRBJ2-3; tentatively, D is TRBD1 (6 bases). The CDR3 contains 14 residues. Germline-derived CDR1 and CDR2 are SGHAT and FQNNGV. In DNA form, the CDR3 reads TGTGTCAGCAACTCTTACCGGACAGCCAATACGCAATATTTT. This codes for CVSNSYRTANTQYF.

This clonotype came up a few times. With a much larger clone just one base away, this may be a read error. This chain joins TRBV7-9 and TRBJ2-7; 9 nucleotides line up with TRBD1. CDR3 size: 15 residues. The trim removed 5 bases at V and 4 bases at J, leaving 9 bases unmatched. Germline V CDR1 and CDR2: SEHNR, FQNEAQ (reference sequence). The CDR3 DNA is TGTGCCAGCAGCATGACAGGGGGAGGCGGGTACGAGCAGTACTTC. Translating gives CASSMTGGGGYEQYF.